The clone carrying this T cell receptor (beta chain) appeared a few times. The target antigen is unknown. There are 15 residues in the CDR3. Germline V gives CDR1 SGHRS, CDR2 YFSETQ. The V and J ends lost 0 bases and 3 bases respectively, with 10 bases between them. This sample stems from a study of cytomegalovirus exposure and HLA in healthy donors. The wider study: In an early release, HLA-typed donors contributed approximately 80 million unique TCR sequences.

Broader study findings: With later analysis, a missense DCLRE1C variant became linked to TCR beta V- and J-gene trimming. Data from an earlier analysis indicated that most TCR beta V segments were productive either about 90% or about 30% of the time.

The PCR was carried out with 60 Vbeta primers and 13 Jbeta primers. Data came from immunoSEQ multiplex PCR; TCRdb stores just in-frame clones and leaves some out. The sample records roughly 130,000 clones, approximately 72% being singletons. Sequencing input: PBMCs. The chain joins TRBV5-1 to TRBJ2-1, with a tentative D call TRBD2 (5 bases). This receptor was identified in a man aged 18-30 years in good health and CMV-seronegative. DNA for the CDR3: TGCGCCAGCAGCTTGGGAGGGAGCGGCTACAATGAGCAGTTCTTC. It is translated as CASSLGGSGYNEQFF.